The T cell receptor beta chain under discussion was sequenced for a study of OX40 agonist ivuxolimab in advanced cancers. Some clones are missing from TCRdb's copy, which holds only in-frame ones; the method was immunoSEQ multiplex PCR. The sample has approximately 87,000 clones; 88% are singletons. The CDR3 covers 14 residues. Trimming took off 2 bases at V and 6 bases at J, with 11 bases between the two ends. Germline CDR1 is MNHNS and CDR2 is SASEGT. The J gene is TRBJ1-5, the V gene TRBV6-1; no clear D. The source is an adult with an advanced solid tumor such as melanoma, head and neck, liver or kidney cancer. This material consisted of CD4+ or CD8+ T cells sorted from blood, taken in a trial of the OX40 agonist ivuxolimab. This CDR3 is CASSEYRYFQPQHF. As DNA, the CDR3 is TGTGCCAGCAGTGAATATAGGTATTTTCAGCCCCAGCATTTT.